Shown below are 14 T cell receptor beta chains from a single sample sequenced in a study of T cell changes during pregnancy in multiple sclerosis (dated by TCRdb to between 2018 and 2021). Libraries were constructed by the immunoSEQ multiplex PCR assay. TCRdb provides this immuneACCESS table in a form limited to in-frame rearrangements. Some clones are lacking; in checked studies, under half of them reflect an unresolved V gene, and why the rest are absent is not known. The sample profile shows fewer than 60,000 clones; roughly 91% of them were found once. Of the sample, about 6.4% falls within the top ten clones. Sequencing used peripheral blood, obtained in the third trimester of pregnancy. The origin of the receptors is a female donor in good health, enrolled as a control in a pregnancy study.

The rearrangement uses TRBV12-5 and TRBJ2-7, with D possibly matching TRBD1 (6 bases). V shed 6 bases and J shed 9 bases, with 21 bases lying between them. The CDR3 is 14 residues long. From germline, CDR1 is LGHNT and CDR2 FRNRAP. CDR3 region: CASGPPGWGHGQYF. CDR3 nucleotides: TGTGCTAGTGGCCCCCCCGGTTGGGGACACGGGCAGTACTTC.

The chain is built from TRBV7-2 and TRBJ2-5; 15 bases agree with TRBD2. Losses at the gene ends were 5 bases for V and 5 bases for J; bases not matched to a gene: 3. CDR1 and CDR2 (germline): SGHTA, FQGNSA. This CDR3 comprises 15 residues. The CDR3 coding sequence is TGTGCCAGCAGCCTCGGGACTAGCGGGGGGGAGACCCAGTACTTC. Its protein is CASSLGTSGGETQYF.

The chain uses TRBV21-1 and TRBJ2-3; TRBD1, the table's D call, was not compared with the DNA. TRBV21-1 is marked as a pseudogene. The CDR3 runs to 17 residues. The CDR3 DNA reads as TGTGCCAGCAGCTTAATCACCCGGGACAGAGACACAGATACGCAGTATTTT. It encodes CASSLITRDRDTDTQYF.

The chain joins TRBV6-5 to TRBJ2-7, with 8 bases that match TRBD1. The trim removed 8 bases at V and 0 bases at J, leaving 6 bases unmatched. Germline CDR1 MNHEY, CDR2 SVGAGI. The CDR3 is 14 residues long. CDR3 nucleotide sequence: TGTGCCAGCTCCCGGGACAGGACCTCCTACGAGCAGTACTTC. The encoded protein is CASSRDRTSYEQYF.

The chain combines TRBV19 with TRBJ1-5; TRBD1 might be the D (5 bases). The CDR3 totals 17 residues. The V gene's germline CDR1 is LNHDA and CDR2 SQIVND (reference sequence). Trimming stripped 3 bases from V and 1 base from J, with 16 bases between. The DNA of the CDR3 is TGTGCCAGTAGTATCCAGGGTCAGGGAATCAGCAATCAGCCCCAGCATTTT. Translated: CASSIQGQGISNQPQHF.

The V call is TRBV9, the J call TRBJ2-2; 8 nucleotides line up with TRBD2. CDR1 and CDR2 from the germline V gene are SGDLS and YYNGEE. The CDR3 spans 19 residues. Losses at the gene ends were 4 bases for V and 2 bases for J; bases not matched to a gene: 16. The CDR3, as DNA: TGTGCCAGCAGCTACGGACTAGCAGCCACATTAGGCAACACCGGGGAGCTGTTTTTT. Amino acids: CASSYGLAATLGNTGELFF. Looking up the rest from reference TRBV9 and TRBJ2-2 gives the full variable domain: DSGVTQTPKHLITATGQRVTLRCSPRSGDLSVYWYQQSLDQGLQFLIQYYNGEERAKGNILERFSAQQFPDLHSELNLSSLELGDSALYFCASSYGLAATLGNTGELFFGEGSRLTVL.

This clone has just one count. The V call is TRBV18, the J call TRBJ2-5; maybe TRBD1 (6 bases). This CDR3 region has 13 residues. The germline gives CDR1 KGHSH, CDR2 LQKENI. Trimming removed 3 bases at V and 4 bases at J, with 9 bases between. CDR3: CASSPQGRETQYF. The DNA for the CDR3 is TGTGCCAGCTCACCTCAGGGGCGAGAGACCCAGTACTTC.

This chain uses TRBV28 with TRBJ1-2; maybe TRBD1 (5 bases). The V and J ends lost 5 bases and 0 bases respectively, with 10 bases between them. The CDR3 runs 14 residues. Germline V gene data show CDR1 as MDHEN and CDR2 as SYDVKM. The CDR3 DNA is TGTGCCAGCAGTATCGGACAAGCTAACTATGGCTACACCTTC. Protein: CASSIGQANYGYTF.

The V and J genes are TRBV18 and TRBJ2-7; a weak D match, TRBD2 (6 bases). The CDR3 is 13 amino acids. CDR1 and CDR2 from the germline V gene are KGHSH and LQKENI. Trimming removed 3 bases from V and 6 bases from J, with 12 bases in between. CDR3 loop: CASSPEGRREQYF. In DNA, the CDR3 is TGTGCCAGCTCACCGGAGGGGAGACGCGAGCAGTACTTC.

The chain links TRBV4-2 to TRBJ2-3, with TRBD2 matching 8 bases. The CDR3 sequence is 17 residues long. V lost 0 bases to trimming and J lost 2 bases; unmatched junction nucleotides: 7. Germline V gene sequence: CDR1 LGHNA, CDR2 YNFKEQ. The CDR3 here is CASSQDTRGAVTDTQYF. Written as DNA, the CDR3 is TGTGCCAGCAGCCAAGATACGCGGGGGGCGGTCACAGATACGCAGTATTTT.

CDR3 DNA sequence: TGTGCCAGTCGTTCGACAGGGGAACGGCAGTACTTC. Protein product: CASRSTGERQYF. The chain joins TRBV2 to TRBJ2-7; 8 bases agree with TRBD1. Germline assignment: CDR1 SNHLY and CDR2 FYNNEI. This CDR3 contains 12 residues. J gave up 9 bases and V 9 bases, and 10 bases lay outside the gene matches.

This clone was detected once. V and J are TRBV6-1 and TRBJ1-2; 9 bases are shared with TRBD1. CDR3 length: 14 residues. The germline V gene has CDR1 MNHNS and CDR2 SASEGT. Trimming took 7 bases from V and 1 from J; bases not matched to a gene: 4. CDR3 in amino acids: CASTAGQGNYGYTF. The DNA for the CDR3 is TGTGCCAGCACGGCGGGACAGGGTAACTATGGCTACACCTTC.

The chain is built from TRBV6-5 and TRBJ1-1, with 8 positions matching TRBD1. This CDR3 is 16 amino acids long. Per germline, CDR1 MNHEY and CDR2 SVGAGI. V lost 2 bases to trimming and J lost 4 bases; unmatched junction nucleotides: 9. CDR3 protein: CASSYRSRGLGTEAFF. CDR3 DNA sequence: TGTGCCAGCAGTTACCGTTCCAGGGGGCTGGGCACTGAAGCTTTCTTT.

The rearrangement links TRBV5-4 to TRBJ2-2; D perhaps matches TRBD1 (6 bases). Per the germline V gene, CDR1 is SGHNT and CDR2 is YYREEE (reference sequence). This CDR3 has 13 residues. Deletions cut 5 bases from V and 6 bases from J, with 11 bases between. CDR3 DNA sequence: TGTGCCAGCAGTCGGACAGACTCCGGGGAGCTGTTTTTT. Translation gives CASSRTDSGELFF.